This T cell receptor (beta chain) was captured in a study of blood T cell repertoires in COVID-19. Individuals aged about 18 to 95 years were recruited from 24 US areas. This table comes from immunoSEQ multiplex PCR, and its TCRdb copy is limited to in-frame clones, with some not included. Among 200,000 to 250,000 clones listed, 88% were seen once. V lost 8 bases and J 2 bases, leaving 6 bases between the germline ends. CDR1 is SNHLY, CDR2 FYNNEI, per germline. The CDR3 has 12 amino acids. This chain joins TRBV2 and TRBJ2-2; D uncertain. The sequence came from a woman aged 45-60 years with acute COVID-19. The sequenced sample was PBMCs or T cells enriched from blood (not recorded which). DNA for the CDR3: TGTGCCAGCCCCCTTAACACCGGGGAGCTGTTTTTT. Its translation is CASPLNTGELFF.